Each of the 18 T cell receptor beta chains below was sequenced from the same sample in a study of cytomegalovirus exposure and HLA in healthy donors. Libraries were prepared by immunoSEQ multiplex PCR; TCRdb keeps only in-frame clonotypes and omits some of them. The sample yields around 70,000 clones, roughly nine tenths seen once. The sequenced material came from PBMCs. The receptors here all came from a man between 18 and 35 years old in good health and CMV-seronegative.

The rearrangement joins TRBV6-5 to TRBJ2-1, with 9 nucleotides matching TRBD2. Unmatched junction bases numbered 5, after V lost 8 bases and J lost 0 bases. The CDR3 consists of 15 residues. The germline CDR1 and CDR2 sequences are MNHEY and SVGAGI. The CDR3 DNA is TGTGCCAGCGGGGCTAGCGGGATCTCCTACAATGAGCAGTTCTTC. This codes for CASGASGISYNEQFF.

The chain couples TRBV19 to TRBJ2-5, with TRBD2 as a possible D gene (5 bases). The CDR3 contains 15 residues. The V gene's germline CDR1 is LNHDA and CDR2 SQIVND (reference sequence). Deletions cut 6 bases from V and 5 bases from J, with 19 bases between. This CDR3 is CASSLAGRRAETQYF. The CDR3 DNA sequence: TGTGCCAGTAGCCTGGCTGGGAGACGGGCGGAGACCCAGTACTTC. Based on the CDR3 plus reference TRBV19 and TRBJ2-5, the full variable domain is DGGITQSPKYLFRKEGQNVTLSCEQNLNHDAMYWYRQDPGQGLRLIYYSQIVNDFQKGDIAEGYSVSREKKESFPLTVTSAQKNPTAFYLCASSLAGRRAETQYFGPGTRLLVL.

To note about this clone: The junction differs from germline at one of its ends, possibly a read error. V gene TRBV13 combines with J gene TRBJ2-1; 12 bases map to TRBD1. This CDR3 spans 15 amino acids. Germline V gene sequence: CDR1 PRHDT, CDR2 FYEKMQ (reference sequence). The CDR3 sequence is CANSLGDRGPREQFF. DNA for the CDR3: TGTGCCAACAGCTTAGGGGACAGGGGGCCTCGGGAGCAGTTCTTC.

The rearrangement links TRBV28 to TRBJ1-2, with a tentative D call TRBD1 (6 bases). CDR3 length equals 13 residues. Per germline, CDR1 MDHEN and CDR2 SYDVKM. Deletions cut 6 bases from V and 5 bases from J, with 13 bases between. The CDR3 nucleotides read TGTGCCAGCAGCCCGACAGGAGATTATGGCTACACCTTC. Its protein product is CASSPTGDYGYTF.

V gene TRBV7-2 combines with J gene TRBJ2-3; the D is unclear. The V and J ends lost 4 bases and 0 bases respectively, with 8 bases between them. The CDR3 contains 14 residues. Germline CDR1 SGHTA, CDR2 FQGNSA. The CDR3 nucleotides read TGTGCCAGCAGCTCCCGGGTTAGCACAGATACGCAGTATTTT. It translates to CASSSRVSTDTQYF.

The table lists this clone with a few counts. This chain uses TRBV27 with TRBJ1-1; possibly TRBD1 for D (6 bases). Germline V gene lookup returns CDR1 MNHEY and CDR2 SMNVEV (reference sequence). The V end was cut by 6 bases, the J end by 1 base, with 12 bases between. The CDR3 is made up of 14 amino acids. The CDR3 DNA is TGTGCCAGCAGAAGCCCGACAGGGAACACTGAAGCTTTCTTT. Translation: CASRSPTGNTEAFF.

The chain is built from TRBV18 and TRBJ1-4; D gene unclear. CDR1 and CDR2 (germline): KGHSH, LQKENI. The CDR3 is made up of 14 amino acids. The V gene lost 6 bases and the J gene lost 5 bases, with 13 bases spanning the gap. Here the CDR3 DNA reads TGTGCCAGCTCTCCGGGAGGGTTGAATGAAAAACTGTTTTTT. It encodes CASSPGGLNEKLFF.

This chain links TRBV7-2 with TRBJ2-5, with unresolved D. The CDR3 consists of 14 residues. V lost 0 bases to trimming and J lost 4 bases, with 9 bases between them. The germline V gene encodes CDR1 SGHTA and CDR2 FQGNSA. The DNA for the CDR3 is TGTGCCAGCAGCTTAGCTCTAGGTGGAGAGACCCAGTACTTC. Residues: CASSLALGGETQYF.

V is TRBV9 and J is TRBJ2-2; possibly TRBD2 for D (5 bases). The CDR3 is made up of 15 amino acids. Germline lookup yields CDR1 SGDLS and CDR2 YYNGEE. The germline V and J ends were trimmed by 0 bases and 7 bases, with 13 bases remaining between them. CDR3 sequence (DNA): TGTGCCAGCAGCGTAGAGTTGGGGAGAAGCGGGGAGCTGTTTTTT. Translated: CASSVELGRSGELFF.

This chain connects TRBV4-3 to TRBJ2-5; D is perhaps TRBD2 (5 bases). CDR1 is LGHNA, CDR2 YSLEER, per germline. V shed 1 base and J shed 7 bases, with 13 bases lying between them. The CDR3 is made up of 14 amino acids. As DNA, the CDR3 is TGCGCCAGCAGCCAAGGACTACGGTTTGGGACCCAGTACTTC. Residues: CASSQGLRFGTQYF.

J is TRBJ2-1 and V is TRBV9, with D possibly being TRBD2 (6 bases). The CDR3 totals 15 residues. Trimming removed 0 bases from V and 3 bases from J, with 10 bases in between. CDR1 is SGDLS, CDR2 YYNGEE, per germline. CDR3 protein: CASSVGVADYNEQFF. For the CDR3, the DNA is TGTGCCAGCAGCGTAGGAGTAGCGGACTACAATGAGCAGTTCTTC.

This chain connects TRBV18 to TRBJ2-1; no clear D. Per germline, CDR1 KGHSH and CDR2 LQKENI. The CDR3 spans 11 residues. Between the trimmed V and J ends, which lost 3 bases and 8 bases, there was a span of 5 bases. The CDR3 DNA reads TGTGCCAGCTCACCGTCTGATGAGCAGTTCTTC. Translation gives CASSPSDEQFF.

The chain joins TRBV19 to TRBJ1-2, with 7 nucleotides matching TRBD1. This CDR3 region has 13 residues. Germline-derived CDR1 and CDR2 are LNHDA and SQIVND (reference sequence). V dropped 7 bases and J dropped 4; count of bases not matched to a gene: 6. DNA of the CDR3: TGTGCCAGTACCCTGGGGACAGTCTATGGCTACACCTTC. This codes for CASTLGTVYGYTF.

This sequence joins TRBV6-5 and TRBJ2-7; D not certain. The CDR3 covers 14 residues. Trimming left V 5 bases short and J 3 bases short, with 14 bases between. The germline V gene encodes CDR1 MNHEY and CDR2 SVGAGI. The CDR3 nucleotides read TGTGCCAGCAGTACCTTATCGGTTAACTACGAGCAGTACTTC. As protein: CASSTLSVNYEQYF.

For the CDR3, the DNA is TGTGCCATCCGGGACGTAAGCGGGCGATCCTACGAGCAGTACTTC. Translated: CAIRDVSGRSYEQYF. The V gene is TRBV28, the J gene TRBJ2-7, with TRBD2 as a possible D gene (6 bases). Germline V lookup: CDR1 MDHEN, CDR2 SYDVKM. Trimming removed 10 bases from V and 1 base from J, with 20 bases in between. The CDR3 runs to 15 residues.

In nucleotides, the CDR3 is TGTGCCAGCAGCCCCGACAGGGCATACGAGCAGTACTTC. It yields the protein CASSPDRAYEQYF. The chain joins TRBV7-2 to TRBJ2-7; the match to TRBD1 covers 7 bases. This CDR3 is built from 13 residues. Germline trimming cut 5 bases from V and 4 bases from J; bases unmatched to any gene: 5. Germline loops: CDR1 SGHTA, CDR2 FQGNSA.

This sequence joins TRBV6-1 and TRBJ1-2; no clear D gene. CDR1 and CDR2 from the germline V gene are MNHNS and SASEGT. CDR3 length: 13 residues. Trimming left V 1 base short and J 2 bases short, with 5 bases between. CDR3 sequence reads: CASSEVPNYGYTF. DNA for the CDR3: TGTGCCAGCAGTGAAGTCCCGAACTATGGCTACACCTTC.

This clone was recorded many times. The chain joins TRBV27 to TRBJ1-3; 7 bases are a match to TRBD1. The CDR3 is made up of 14 amino acids. Germline V lookup: CDR1 MNHEY, CDR2 SMNVEV (reference sequence). Losses at the gene ends were 6 bases for V and 0 bases for J; bases not matched to a gene: 2. This CDR3 reads CASRTGASGNTIYF. CDR3 nucleotides: TGTGCCAGCAGAACAGGGGCCTCTGGAAACACCATATATTTT.